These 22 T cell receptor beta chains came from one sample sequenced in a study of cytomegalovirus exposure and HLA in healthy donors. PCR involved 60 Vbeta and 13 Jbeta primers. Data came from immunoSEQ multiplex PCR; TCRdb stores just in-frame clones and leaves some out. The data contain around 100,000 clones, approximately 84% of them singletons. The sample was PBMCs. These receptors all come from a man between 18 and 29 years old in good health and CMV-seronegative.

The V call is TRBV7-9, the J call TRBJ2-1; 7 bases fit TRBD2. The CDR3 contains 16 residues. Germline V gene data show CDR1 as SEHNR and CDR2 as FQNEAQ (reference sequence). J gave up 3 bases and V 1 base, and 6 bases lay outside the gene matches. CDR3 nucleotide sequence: TGTGCCAGCAGCTTAGTCGGCGGGAGAGGCTACAATGAGCAGTTCTTC. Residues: CASSLVGGRGYNEQFF.

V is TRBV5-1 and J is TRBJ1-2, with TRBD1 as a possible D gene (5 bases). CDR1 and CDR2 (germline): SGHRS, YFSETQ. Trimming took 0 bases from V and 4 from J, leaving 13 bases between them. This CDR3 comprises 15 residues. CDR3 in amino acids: CASSLAAGGAYGYTF. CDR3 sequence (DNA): TGCGCCAGCAGCTTGGCCGCCGGGGGTGCCTATGGCTACACCTTC.

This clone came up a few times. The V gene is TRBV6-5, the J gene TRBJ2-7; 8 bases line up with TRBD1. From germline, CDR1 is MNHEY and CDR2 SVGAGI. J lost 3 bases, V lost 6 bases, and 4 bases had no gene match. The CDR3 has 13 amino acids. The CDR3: CASSRGQGYEQYF. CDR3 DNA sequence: TGTGCCAGCAGCAGGGGGCAAGGCTACGAGCAGTACTTC.

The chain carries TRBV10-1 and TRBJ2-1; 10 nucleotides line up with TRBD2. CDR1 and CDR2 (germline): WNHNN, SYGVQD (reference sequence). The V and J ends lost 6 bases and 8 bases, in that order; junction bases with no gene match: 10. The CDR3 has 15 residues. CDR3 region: CASSGLIAGGDEQFF. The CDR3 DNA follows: TGCGCCAGCAGCGGACTAATAGCGGGAGGTGATGAGCAGTTCTTC.

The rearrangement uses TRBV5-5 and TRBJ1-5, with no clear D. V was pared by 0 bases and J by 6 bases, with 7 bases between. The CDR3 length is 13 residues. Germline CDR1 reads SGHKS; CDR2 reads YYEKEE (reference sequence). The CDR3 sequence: CASSLGGLQPQHF. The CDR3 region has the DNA TGTGCCAGCAGCTTGGGAGGTCTTCAGCCCCAGCATTTT.

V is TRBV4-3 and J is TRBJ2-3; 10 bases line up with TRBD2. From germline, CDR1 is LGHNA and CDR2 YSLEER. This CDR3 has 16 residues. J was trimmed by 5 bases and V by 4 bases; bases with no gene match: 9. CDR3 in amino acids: CASSLESGRAIDTQYF. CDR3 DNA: TGCGCCAGCAGCCTGGAAAGCGGGAGGGCCATAGATACGCAGTATTTT.

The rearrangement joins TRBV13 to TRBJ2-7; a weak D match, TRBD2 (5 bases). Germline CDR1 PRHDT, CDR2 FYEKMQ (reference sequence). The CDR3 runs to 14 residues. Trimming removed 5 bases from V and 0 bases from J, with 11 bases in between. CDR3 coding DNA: TGTGCCAGCAGCAGTGGGCTAGCCTCCTACGAGCAGTACTTC. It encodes CASSSGLASYEQYF.

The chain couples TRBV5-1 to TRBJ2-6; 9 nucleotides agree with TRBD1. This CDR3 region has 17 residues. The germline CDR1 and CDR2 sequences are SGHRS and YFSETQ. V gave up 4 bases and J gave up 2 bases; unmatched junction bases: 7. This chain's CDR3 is CASSPGTGWAGANVLTF. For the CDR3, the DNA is TGCGCCAGCAGCCCCGGGACAGGGTGGGCTGGGGCCAACGTCCTGACTTTC. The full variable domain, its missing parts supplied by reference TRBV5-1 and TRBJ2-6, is KAGVTQTPRYLIKTRGQQVTLSCSPISGHRSVSWYQQTPGQGLQFLFEYFSETQRNKGNFPGRFSGRQFSNSRSEMNVSTLELGDSALYLCASSPGTGWAGANVLTFGAGSRLTVL.

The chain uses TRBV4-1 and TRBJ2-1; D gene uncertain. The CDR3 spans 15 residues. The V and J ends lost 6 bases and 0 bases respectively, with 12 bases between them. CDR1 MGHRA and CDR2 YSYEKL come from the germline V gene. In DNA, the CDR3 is TGCGCCAGCAGTCAGCTAGGTTCCTCCTACAATGAGCAGTTCTTC. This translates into CASSQLGSSYNEQFF.

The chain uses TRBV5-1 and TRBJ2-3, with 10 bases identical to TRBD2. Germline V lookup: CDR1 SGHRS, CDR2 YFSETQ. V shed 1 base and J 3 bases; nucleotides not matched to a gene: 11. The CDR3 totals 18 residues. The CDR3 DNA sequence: TGCGCCAGCAGCTTGTTACCTAGCGGGAGTTTGGAGACAGATACGCAGTATTTT. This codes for CASSLLPSGSLETDTQYF.

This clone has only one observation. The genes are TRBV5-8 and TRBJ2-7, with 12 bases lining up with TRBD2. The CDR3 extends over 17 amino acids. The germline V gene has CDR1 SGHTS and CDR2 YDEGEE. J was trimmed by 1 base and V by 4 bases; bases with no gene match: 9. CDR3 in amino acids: CASSPKSGLAGSYEQYF. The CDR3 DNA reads TGTGCCAGCAGCCCTAAATCCGGACTAGCGGGATCCTACGAGCAGTACTTC.

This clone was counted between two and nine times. CDR3 in DNA: TGTGCCAGCAGCCACGGGGGTAGAGCCAAAAACATTCAGTACTTC. Its translation is CASSHGGRAKNIQYF. This chain connects TRBV21-1 to TRBJ2-4; the table's TRBD2 call for D was not verified on the DNA. TRBV21-1 is labeled a pseudogene. This CDR3 has 15 residues.

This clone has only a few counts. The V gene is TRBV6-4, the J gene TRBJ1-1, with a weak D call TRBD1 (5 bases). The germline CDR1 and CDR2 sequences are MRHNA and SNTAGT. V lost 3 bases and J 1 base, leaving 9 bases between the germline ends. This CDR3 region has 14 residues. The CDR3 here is CASSEGAGNTEAFF. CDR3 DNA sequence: TGTGCCAGCAGTGAAGGGGCAGGGAACACTGAAGCTTTCTTT.

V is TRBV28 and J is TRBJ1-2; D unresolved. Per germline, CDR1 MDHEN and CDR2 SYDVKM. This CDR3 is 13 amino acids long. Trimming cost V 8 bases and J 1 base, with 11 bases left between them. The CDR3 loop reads CASSKQINYGYTF. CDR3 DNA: TGTGCCAGCTCTAAACAGATTAACTATGGCTACACCTTC.

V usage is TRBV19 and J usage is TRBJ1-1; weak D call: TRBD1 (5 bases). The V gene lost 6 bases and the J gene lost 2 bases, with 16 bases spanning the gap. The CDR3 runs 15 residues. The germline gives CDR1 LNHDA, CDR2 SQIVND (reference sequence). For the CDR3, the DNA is TGTGCCAGTAGAGGTTTAAGGGGCCTTAACACTGAAGCTTTCTTT. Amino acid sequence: CASRGLRGLNTEAFF.

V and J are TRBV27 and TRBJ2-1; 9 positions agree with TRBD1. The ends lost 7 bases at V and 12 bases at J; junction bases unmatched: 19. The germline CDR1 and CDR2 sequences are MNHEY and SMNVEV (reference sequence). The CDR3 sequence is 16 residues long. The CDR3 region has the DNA TGTGCCAGCACCCCCGGGCCGGGACAGGGACCTCCTGTGCAGTTCTTC. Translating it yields CASTPGPGQGPPVQFF.

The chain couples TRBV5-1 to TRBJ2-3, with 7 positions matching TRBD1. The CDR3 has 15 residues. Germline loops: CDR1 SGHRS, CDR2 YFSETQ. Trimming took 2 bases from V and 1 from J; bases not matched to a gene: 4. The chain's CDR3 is CASSFRDSGTDTQYF. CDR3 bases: TGCGCCAGCAGCTTCCGGGACAGCGGCACAGATACGCAGTATTTT.

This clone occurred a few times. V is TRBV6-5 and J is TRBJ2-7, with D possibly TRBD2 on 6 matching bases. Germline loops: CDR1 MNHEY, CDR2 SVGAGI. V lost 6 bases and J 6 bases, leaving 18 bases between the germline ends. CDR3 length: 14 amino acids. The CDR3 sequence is CASRRTREASEQYF. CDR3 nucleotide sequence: TGTGCCAGCAGACGTACCAGGGAGGCCAGCGAGCAGTACTTC.

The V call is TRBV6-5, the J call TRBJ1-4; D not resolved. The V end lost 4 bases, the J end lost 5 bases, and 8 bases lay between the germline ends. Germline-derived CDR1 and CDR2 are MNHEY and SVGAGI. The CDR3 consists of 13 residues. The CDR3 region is CASSWQKNEKLFF. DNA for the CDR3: TGTGCCAGCAGTTGGCAGAAGAATGAAAAACTGTTTTTT.

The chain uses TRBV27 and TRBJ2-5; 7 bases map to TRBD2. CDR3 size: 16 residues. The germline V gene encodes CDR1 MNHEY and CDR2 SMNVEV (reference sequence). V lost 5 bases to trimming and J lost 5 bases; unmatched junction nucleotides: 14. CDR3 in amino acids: CASSPVTSPYMETQYF. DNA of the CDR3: TGTGCCAGCAGTCCGGTGACTAGCCCCTATATGGAGACCCAGTACTTC.

The CDR3 nucleotides read TGCAGCGTTTCAAGACGGGACAATGAGCAGTTCTTC. Amino acid sequence: CSVSRRDNEQFF. The chain links TRBV29-1 to TRBJ2-1, with D hard to call. The V end lost 5 bases, the J end lost 5 bases, and 10 bases lay between the germline ends. Germline V lookup: CDR1 SQVTM, CDR2 ANQGSEA. This CDR3 has 12 amino acids.

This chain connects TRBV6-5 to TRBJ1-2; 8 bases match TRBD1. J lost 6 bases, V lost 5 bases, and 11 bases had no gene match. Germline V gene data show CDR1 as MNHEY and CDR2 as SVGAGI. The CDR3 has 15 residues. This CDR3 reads CASSTPRDRPHGYTF. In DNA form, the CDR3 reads TGTGCCAGCAGTACACCTCGGGACAGGCCTCATGGCTACACCTTC.